Listed below are T cell receptor beta chains from one sample, sequenced in a study of blood T cell repertoires in COVID-19. Assay used: immunoSEQ multiplex PCR; TCRdb lists only in-frame clones, some missing. The repertoire consists of some 320,000 clones, with around 87% occurring once and the leading ten covering about 5.2%. Sequenced material: PBMCs or T cells enriched from blood (not recorded which). The receptor set was obtained from a woman in her thirties who had recovered from COVID-19. Both conserved end residues are part of each CDR3. The order of the fields is D gene, V gene, J gene, clone size, CDR3 protein, CDR3 DNA. A D gene is named only where the DNA matches it firmly. Some rows have no size entry. The others give once, few or many, or a class for an expanded clone.

NA	TRBV6-1	TRBJ1-1	NA	CASSEFLGVTEAFF	TGTGCCAGCAGTGAATTTCTCGGGGTCACTGAAGCTTTCTTT
TRBD1	TRBV2	TRBJ1-2	NA	CATVGQALYGYTF	TGTGCCACCGTGGGACAGGCGCTCTATGGCTACACCTTC
NA	TRBV6-5	TRBJ2-4	once	CASSYTGVAKNIQYF	TGTGCCAGCAGTTACACCGGGGTAGCCAAAAACATTCAGTACTTC
TRBD2	TRBV3-1/TRBV3-2	TRBJ2-3	NA	CASSHAGGLTDTQYF	TGTGCCAGCAGCCACGCGGGGGGTCTCACAGATACGCAGTATTTT
TRBD2	TRBV28	TRBJ2-4	NA	CASSYQLAGGDIQYF	TGTGCCAGCAGTTACCAACTAGCGGGGGGAGACATTCAGTACTTC
TRBD1	TRBV5-1	TRBJ1-2	NA	CASSSQGQGGYTF	TGCGCCAGCAGCTCGCAGGGACAGGGAGGCTACACCTTC
NA	TRBV4-1	TRBJ1-1	once	CASSQANRVTEAFF	TGCGCCAGCAGCCAGGCGAACAGGGTCACTGAAGCTTTCTTT
NA	TRBV11-2	TRBJ2-3	NA	CASSLDLWQSTDTQYF	TGTGCCAGCAGCTTAGATCTTTGGCAGAGCACAGATACGCAGTATTTT
TRBD1	TRBV13	TRBJ1-2	NA	CASSLPRGSNNYGYTF	TGTGCCAGCAGCCTCCCCAGGGGGTCGAATAACTATGGCTACACCTTC
NA	TRBV10-3	TRBJ1-4	NA	CATSTGIGEKLFF	TGTGCCACTTCGACAGGTATAGGTGAAAAACTGTTTTTT
NA	TRBV4-2	TRBJ1-1	NA	CASSQDAGDTEAFF	TGTGCCAGCAGCCAAGACGCGGGTGACACTGAAGCTTTCTTT
TRBD2	TRBV5-4	TRBJ2-1	once	CASSLLAGGSEQFF	TGTGCCAGCAGCTTATTAGCGGGGGGGAGTGAGCAGTTCTTC
NA	TRBV7-3	TRBJ1-1	NA	CASSFSQGEAFF	TGTGCCAGCAGCTTCTCACAGGGAGAGGCTTTCTTT
NA	TRBV4-3	TRBJ1-1	few	CASSPDWRGRAEAFF	TGCGCCAGCAGCCCCGACTGGAGGGGTAGAGCTGAAGCTTTCTTT
NA	TRBV14	TRBJ2-3	NA	CASSQDRVAGLKYF	TGTGCCAGCAGCCAAGACAGGGTAGCCGGGTTGAAGTATTTT
NA	TRBV12-3/TRBV12-4	TRBJ2-2	NA	CASRSRGTGELFF	TGTGCCAGCAGATCCAGGGGAACCGGGGAGCTGTTTTTT
NA	TRBV6-5	TRBJ2-3	NA	CASSSADRTDTQYF	TGTGCCAGCAGTTCGGCCGACAGGACAGATACGCAGTATTTT
TRBD2	TRBV3-1/TRBV3-2	TRBJ2-2	once	CASSQTGGHTGELFF	TGTGCCAGCAGCCAAACGGGGGGGCACACCGGGGAGCTGTTTTTT
NA	TRBV11-2	TRBJ1-1	few	CASSLVARGFSEAFF	TGTGCCAGCAGCTTAGTGGCCAGGGGTTTTTCTGAAGCTTTCTTT
TRBD1	TRBV5-4	TRBJ1-1	NA	CASSLDRGYTEAFF	TGTGCCAGCAGCCTCGACAGGGGTTACACTGAAGCTTTCTTT
NA	TRBV7-9	TRBJ1-1	NA	CASSLEQANTEAFF	TGTGCCAGCAGCTTAGAACAGGCGAACACTGAAGCTTTCTTT
NA	TRBV11-2	TRBJ1-1	NA	CASRSRQGFSTEAFF	TGTGCCAGCAGGTCCCGGCAGGGGTTCAGCACTGAAGCTTTCTTT